This TCR beta chain was recorded in a study of blood T cell repertoires in COVID-19. About the research overall: Sites across the United States, Italy and Spain contributed samples from acute and convalescent COVID-19. Sources were T cells, B-cell-depleted T cells, or PBMCs; the material itself was cDNA or gDNA.

The CDR3 length is 16 residues. V lost 0 bases to trimming and J lost 3 bases, with 13 bases between them. Germline CDR1 reads ENHRY; CDR2 reads SYGVKD. The authors' processing: Amplification of reference gene primers provided the estimated nucleated cell counts. Assay: immunoSEQ multiplex PCR; the TCRdb copy retains only in-frame clones and omits some. D and trimming come from the DNA, and the V and J calls and clone size come from that table. Of approximately 91,000 clones detected, 70% to 80% appear once; the ten largest clones hold roughly 25%. The chain combines TRBV10-3 with TRBJ2-3, with a tentative D call TRBD2 (6 bases). The sequence was collected from a man in his 70s with acute or convalescent COVID-19. The specimen was peripheral blood. The CDR3 region is CAISESGSGETDTQYF. The CDR3 region has the DNA TGTGCCATCAGTGAGTCCGGCTCGGGGGAAACAGATACGCAGTATTTT.